At least ten counts were recorded for the clone carrying this T cell receptor (beta chain). Its antigen remains unidentified. This entry belongs to a study of T-cell memory formation after mild COVID-19. Study summary: Among the donors, TCR clusters were largely specific to each donor.

Study-wide results and limits: Pre-infection memory carried some responding clones, suggesting that cross-reactive memory joined. Chiefly within CM and EM were the contracting CD4+ clones; CD8+ ones were within EMRA.

UMIs and sample barcodes were carried by the TCR alpha and TCR beta cDNA libraries that 5'RACE produced using constant-segment primers. A single record per CDR3 protein comes from TCRdb applying MiXCR to the 5' RACE reads. The sample holds 110,000 to 150,000 distinct CDR3 sequences, 25% seen once. CDR3 size: 11 residues. Between the trimmed V and J ends, which lost 2 bases and 6 bases, there was a span of 4 bases. The sample comprised PBMCs or a T cell subset sorted from them (not recorded which). This sequence was found in an adult woman who had mild COVID-19 (a few samples of this study predate the infection). Cell type and time point are not known. The J gene is TRBJ1-1, the V gene TRBV12-3 or TRBV12-4; no firm D call. The CDR3 nucleotides read TGTGCCAGCAGTTTATCACCTGAAGCTTTCTTT. It encodes CASSLSPEAFF.